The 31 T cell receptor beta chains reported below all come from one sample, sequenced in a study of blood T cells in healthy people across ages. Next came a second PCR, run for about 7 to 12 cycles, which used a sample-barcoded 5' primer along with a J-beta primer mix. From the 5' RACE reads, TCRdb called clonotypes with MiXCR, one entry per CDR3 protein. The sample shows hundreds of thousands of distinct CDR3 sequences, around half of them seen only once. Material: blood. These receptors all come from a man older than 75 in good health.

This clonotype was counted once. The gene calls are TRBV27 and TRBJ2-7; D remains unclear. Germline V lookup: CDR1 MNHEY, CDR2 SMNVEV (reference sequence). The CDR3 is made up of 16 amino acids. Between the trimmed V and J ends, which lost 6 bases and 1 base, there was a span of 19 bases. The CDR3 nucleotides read TGTGCCAGCAGCCTTTTACCCCCCCGCACTTCCTACGAGCAGTACTTC. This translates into CASSLLPPRTSYEQYF.

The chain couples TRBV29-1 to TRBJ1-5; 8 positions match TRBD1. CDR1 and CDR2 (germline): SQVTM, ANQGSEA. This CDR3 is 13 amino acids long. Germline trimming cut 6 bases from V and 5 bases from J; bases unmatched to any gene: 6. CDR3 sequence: CSVRQGADQPQHF. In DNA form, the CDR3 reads TGCAGCGTCCGGCAGGGGGCAGATCAGCCCCAGCATTTT.

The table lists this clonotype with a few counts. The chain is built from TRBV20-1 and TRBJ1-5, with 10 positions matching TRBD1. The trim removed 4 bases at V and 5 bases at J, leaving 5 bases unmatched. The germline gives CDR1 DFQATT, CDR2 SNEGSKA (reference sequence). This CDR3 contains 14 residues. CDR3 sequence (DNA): TGCAGTGCTATTACCGGGACAGGGGATCAGCCCCAGCATTTT. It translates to CSAITGTGDQPQHF.

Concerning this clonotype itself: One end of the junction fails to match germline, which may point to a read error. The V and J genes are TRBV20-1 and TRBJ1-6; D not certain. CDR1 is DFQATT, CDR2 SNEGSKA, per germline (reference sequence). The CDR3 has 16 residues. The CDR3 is CSTRAVDQSDNSPLHF. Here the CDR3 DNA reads TGCAGTACTAGAGCGGTGGACCAGAGCGATAATTCACCCCTCCACTTT.

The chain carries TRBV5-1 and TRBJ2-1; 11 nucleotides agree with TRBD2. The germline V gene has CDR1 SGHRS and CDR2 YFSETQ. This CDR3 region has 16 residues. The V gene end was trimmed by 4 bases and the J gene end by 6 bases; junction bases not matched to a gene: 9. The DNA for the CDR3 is TGCGCCAGCAGCATCGAATCTAGCGGGGGGCTCAATGAGCAGTTCTTC. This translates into CASSIESSGGLNEQFF.

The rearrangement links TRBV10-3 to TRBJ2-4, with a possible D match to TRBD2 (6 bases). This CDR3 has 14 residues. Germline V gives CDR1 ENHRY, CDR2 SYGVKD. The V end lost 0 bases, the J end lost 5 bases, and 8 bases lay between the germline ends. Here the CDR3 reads CAISESIAENIQYF. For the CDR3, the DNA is TGTGCCATCAGTGAGTCGATAGCGGAAAACATTCAGTACTTC.

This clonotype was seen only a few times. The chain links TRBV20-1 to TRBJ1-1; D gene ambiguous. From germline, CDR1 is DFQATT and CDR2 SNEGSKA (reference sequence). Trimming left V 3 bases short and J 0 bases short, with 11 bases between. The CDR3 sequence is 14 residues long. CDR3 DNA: TGCAGTGCTAGGGCTCGGGATCTGAACACTGAAGCTTTCTTT. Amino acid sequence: CSARARDLNTEAFF.

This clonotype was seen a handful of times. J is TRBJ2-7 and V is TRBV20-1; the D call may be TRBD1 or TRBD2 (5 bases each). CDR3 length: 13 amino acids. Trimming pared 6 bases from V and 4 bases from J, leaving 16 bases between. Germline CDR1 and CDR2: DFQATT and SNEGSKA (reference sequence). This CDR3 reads CSAPWAGRYEQYF. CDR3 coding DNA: TGCAGTGCCCCCTGGGCAGGGAGATACGAGCAGTACTTC.

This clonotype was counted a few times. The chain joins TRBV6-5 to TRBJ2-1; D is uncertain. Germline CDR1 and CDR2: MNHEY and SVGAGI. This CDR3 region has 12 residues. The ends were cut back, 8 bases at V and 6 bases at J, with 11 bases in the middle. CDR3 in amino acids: CASLSWSNEQFF. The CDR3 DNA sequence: TGTGCCAGCCTTAGCTGGAGCAATGAGCAGTTCTTC.

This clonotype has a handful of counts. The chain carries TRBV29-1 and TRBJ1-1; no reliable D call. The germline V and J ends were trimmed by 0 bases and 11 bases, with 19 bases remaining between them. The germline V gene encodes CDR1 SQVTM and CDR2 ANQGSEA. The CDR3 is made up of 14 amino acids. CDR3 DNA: TGCAGCGTTGAAGATGAGTCAGGAGGACCGGCGGCTTTCTTT. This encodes CSVEDESGGPAAFF. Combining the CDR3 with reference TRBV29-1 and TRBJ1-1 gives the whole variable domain SAVISQKPSRDICQRGTSLTIQCQVDSQVTMMFWYRQQPGQSLTLIATANQGSEATYESGFVIDKFPISRPNLTFSTLTVSNMSPEDSSIYLCSVEDESGGPAAFFGQGTRLTVV.

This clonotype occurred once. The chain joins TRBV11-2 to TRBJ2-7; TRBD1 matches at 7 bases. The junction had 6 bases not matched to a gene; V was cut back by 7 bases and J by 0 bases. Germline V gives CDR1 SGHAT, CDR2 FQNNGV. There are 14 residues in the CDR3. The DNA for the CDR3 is TGTGCCAGCACCCGCGGACAGGTCTCCTACGAGCAGTACTTC. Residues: CASTRGQVSYEQYF. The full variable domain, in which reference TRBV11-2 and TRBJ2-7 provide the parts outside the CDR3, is EAGVAQSPRYKIIEKRQSVAFWCNPISGHATLYWYQQILGQGPKLLIQFQNNGVVDDSQLPKDRFSAERLKGVDSTLKIQPAKLEDSAVYLCASTRGQVSYEQYFGPGTRLTVT.

For the CDR3, the DNA is TGTGCCAGCAGGCGGACGCCTACCTACGAGCAGTTCTTC. Translating gives CASRRTPTYEQFF. The chain employs TRBV6-5 and TRBJ2-7; D remains unclear. The J call may be faulty, since TRBJ2-1 better matches the DNA end. Looked up from germline, CDR1 is MNHEY and CDR2 is SVGAGI. The CDR3 is 13 residues long.

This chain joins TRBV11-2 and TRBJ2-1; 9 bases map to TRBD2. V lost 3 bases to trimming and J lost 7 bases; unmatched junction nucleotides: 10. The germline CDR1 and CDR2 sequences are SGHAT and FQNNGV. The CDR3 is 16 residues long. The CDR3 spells CASSFRGGRASNEQFF. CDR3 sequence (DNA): TGTGCCAGCAGCTTTCGAGGCGGGAGGGCCTCTAATGAGCAGTTCTTC.

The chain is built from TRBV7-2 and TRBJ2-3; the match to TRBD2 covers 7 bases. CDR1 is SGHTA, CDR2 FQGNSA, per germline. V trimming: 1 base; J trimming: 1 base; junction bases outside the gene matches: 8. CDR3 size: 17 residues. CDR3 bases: TGTGCCAGCAGCTTAGTCTCCGGGGGAGGGGGCACAGATACGCAGTATTTT. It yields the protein CASSLVSGGGGTDTQYF.

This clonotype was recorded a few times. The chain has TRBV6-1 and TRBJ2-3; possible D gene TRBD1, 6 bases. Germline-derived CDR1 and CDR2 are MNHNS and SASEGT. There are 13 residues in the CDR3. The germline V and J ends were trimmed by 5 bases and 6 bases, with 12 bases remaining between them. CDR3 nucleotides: TGTGCCAGCAGTCAACAGGGTTGGGATACGCAGTATTTT. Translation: CASSQQGWDTQYF.

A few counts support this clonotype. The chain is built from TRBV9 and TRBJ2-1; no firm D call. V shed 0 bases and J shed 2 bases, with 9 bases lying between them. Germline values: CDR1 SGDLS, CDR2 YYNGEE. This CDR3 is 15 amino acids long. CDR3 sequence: CASSVAGLTYNEQFF. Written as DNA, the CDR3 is TGTGCCAGCAGCGTAGCTGGCCTAACCTACAATGAGCAGTTCTTC.

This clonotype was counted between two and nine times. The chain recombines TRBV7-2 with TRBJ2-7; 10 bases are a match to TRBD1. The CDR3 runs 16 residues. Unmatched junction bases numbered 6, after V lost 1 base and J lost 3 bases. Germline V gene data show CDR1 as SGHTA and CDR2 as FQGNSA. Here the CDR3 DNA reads TGTGCCAGCAGCTTAGAGGGGACAGGGGCTCTCTACGAGCAGTACTTC. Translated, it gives CASSLEGTGALYEQYF.

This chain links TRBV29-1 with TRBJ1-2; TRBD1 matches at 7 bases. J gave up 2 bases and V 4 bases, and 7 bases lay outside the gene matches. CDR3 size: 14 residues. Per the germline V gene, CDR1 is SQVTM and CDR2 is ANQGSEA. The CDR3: CSVAAGTDNYGYTF. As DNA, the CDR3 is TGCAGCGTTGCAGCCGGGACAGACAACTATGGCTACACCTTC.

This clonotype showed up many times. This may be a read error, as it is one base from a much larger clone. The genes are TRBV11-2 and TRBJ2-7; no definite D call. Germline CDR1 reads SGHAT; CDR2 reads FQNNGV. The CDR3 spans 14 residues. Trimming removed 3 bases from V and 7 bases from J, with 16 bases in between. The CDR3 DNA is TGTGCCAGCAGCTTGGGCGGTAGCTACAATGAGCAGTACTTC. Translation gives CASSLGGSYNEQYF.

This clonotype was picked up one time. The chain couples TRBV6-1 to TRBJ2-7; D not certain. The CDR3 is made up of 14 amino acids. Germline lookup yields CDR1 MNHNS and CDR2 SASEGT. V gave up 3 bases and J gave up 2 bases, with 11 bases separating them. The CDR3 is CASSDLPSAYEQYF. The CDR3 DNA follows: TGTGCCAGCAGTGACCTCCCCTCGGCCTACGAGCAGTACTTC.

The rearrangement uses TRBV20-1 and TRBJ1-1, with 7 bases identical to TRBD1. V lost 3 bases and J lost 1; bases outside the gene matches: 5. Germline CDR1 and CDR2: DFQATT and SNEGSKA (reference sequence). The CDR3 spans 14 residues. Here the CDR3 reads CSARAGQQNTEAFF. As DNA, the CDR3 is TGCAGTGCTAGGGCGGGACAGCAGAACACTGAAGCTTTCTTT.

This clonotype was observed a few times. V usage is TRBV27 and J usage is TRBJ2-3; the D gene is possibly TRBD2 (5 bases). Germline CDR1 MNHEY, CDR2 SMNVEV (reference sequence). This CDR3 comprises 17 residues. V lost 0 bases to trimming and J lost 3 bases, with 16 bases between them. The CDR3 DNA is TGTGCCAGCAGTTTATCAGGAGGAGCGTGGGGAACAGATACGCAGTATTTT. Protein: CASSLSGGAWGTDTQYF.

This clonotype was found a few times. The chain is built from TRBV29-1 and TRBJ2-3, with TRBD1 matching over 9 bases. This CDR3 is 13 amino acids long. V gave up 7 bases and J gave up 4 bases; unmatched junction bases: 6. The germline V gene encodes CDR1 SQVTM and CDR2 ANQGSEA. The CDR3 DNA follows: TGCAGCGCCGGGACAGGGTCTCCAGATACGCAGTATTTT. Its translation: CSAGTGSPDTQYF.

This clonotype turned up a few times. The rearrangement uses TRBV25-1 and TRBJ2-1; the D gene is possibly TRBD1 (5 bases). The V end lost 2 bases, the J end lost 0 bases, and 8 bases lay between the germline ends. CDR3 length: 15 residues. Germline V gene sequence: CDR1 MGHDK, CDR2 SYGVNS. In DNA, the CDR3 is TGTGCCAGCAGTGAAGGGGCTAGCTCCTACAATGAGCAGTTCTTC. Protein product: CASSEGASSYNEQFF.

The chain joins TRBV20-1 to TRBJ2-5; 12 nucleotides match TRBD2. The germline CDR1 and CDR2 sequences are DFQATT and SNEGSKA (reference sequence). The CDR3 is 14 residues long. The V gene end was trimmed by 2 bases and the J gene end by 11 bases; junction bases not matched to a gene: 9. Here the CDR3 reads CSARPSGGAGEQYF. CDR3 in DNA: TGCAGTGCTAGACCTAGCGGGGGGGCCGGGGAGCAGTACTTC.

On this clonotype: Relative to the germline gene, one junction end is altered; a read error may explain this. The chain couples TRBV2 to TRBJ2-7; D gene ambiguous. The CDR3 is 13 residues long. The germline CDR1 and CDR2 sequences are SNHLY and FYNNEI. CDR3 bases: TGTGCAAGCAGTGTCGCGGTGTCCTACGAGCAGTACTTC. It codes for CASSVAVSYEQYF.

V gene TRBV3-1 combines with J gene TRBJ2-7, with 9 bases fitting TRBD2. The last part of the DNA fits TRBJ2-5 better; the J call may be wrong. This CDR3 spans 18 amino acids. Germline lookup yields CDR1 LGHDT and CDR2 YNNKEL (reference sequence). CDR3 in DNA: TGTGCCAGCAGCCAATACGGGACTAGCTTCCTAAAAGAGGAGACCCAGTACTTC. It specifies CASSQYGTSFLKEETQYF.

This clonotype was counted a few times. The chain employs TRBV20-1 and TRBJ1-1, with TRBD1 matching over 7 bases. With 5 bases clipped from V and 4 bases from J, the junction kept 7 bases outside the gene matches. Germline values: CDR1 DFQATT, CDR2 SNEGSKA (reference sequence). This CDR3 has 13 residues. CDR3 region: CSAGTDVGTEAFF. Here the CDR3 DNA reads TGCAGTGCTGGGACAGACGTGGGCACTGAAGCTTTCTTT.

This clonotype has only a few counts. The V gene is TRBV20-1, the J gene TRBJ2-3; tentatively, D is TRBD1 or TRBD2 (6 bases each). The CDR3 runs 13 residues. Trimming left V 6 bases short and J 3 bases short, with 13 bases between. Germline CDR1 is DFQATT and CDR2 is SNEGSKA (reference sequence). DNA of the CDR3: TGCAGTGCCACTAAAGGGGGGACAGATACGCAGTATTTT. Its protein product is CSATKGGTDTQYF.

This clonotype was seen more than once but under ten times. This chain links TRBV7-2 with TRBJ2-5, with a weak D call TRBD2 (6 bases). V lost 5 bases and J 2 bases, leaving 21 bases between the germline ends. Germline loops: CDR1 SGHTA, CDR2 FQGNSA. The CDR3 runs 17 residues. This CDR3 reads CASSLAPLALRQETQYF. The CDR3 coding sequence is TGTGCCAGCAGCCTTGCCCCACTAGCCCTCAGACAAGAGACCCAGTACTTC.

Written as DNA, the CDR3 is TGCAGTGCTAGAGATCGCGGTTGGAGGGCCGGCTACAATGAGCAGTACTTC. Amino acids: CSARDRGWRAGYNEQYF. The rearrangement joins TRBV20-1 to TRBJ2-1; a weak D match, TRBD2 (6 bases). The last part of the DNA fits TRBJ2-7 better; the J call may be wrong. The CDR3 runs 17 residues. Germline V gene data show CDR1 as DFQATT and CDR2 as SNEGSKA (reference sequence).